This T cell receptor (beta chain) derives from a study of identical twins. Germline-derived CDR1 and CDR2 are MNHNS and SASEGT. The CDR3 sequence is 14 residues long. Trimming shortened V by 6 bases and J by 5 bases, and 15 bases separated the two germline ends. The authors used template switching to add a universal primer site and gave cDNA unique molecular identifiers. TCRdb re-derived calls from the 5' RACE reads in MiXCR, one entry per CDR3 protein. The table has hundreds of thousands of distinct CDR3 sequences, approximately 13% seen once. Separately, the same data were catalogued under a study of yellow fever vaccine responses in identical twins.

The receptor comes from a woman aged 18-29 years in good health. The chain employs TRBV6-1 and TRBJ2-3, with D hard to call. Material for sequencing was PBMCs. In nucleotides, the CDR3 is TGTGCCAGCAGGACGACTTTCACCGGAGATACGCAGTATTTT. As protein: CASRTTFTGDTQYF.